The 28 T cell receptor beta chains reported below all come from one sample, sequenced in a study of blood T cell repertoires in COVID-19. Produced via immunoSEQ multiplex PCR; TCRdb's table is partial and in-frame only. In the table there are approximately 61,000 clones, approximately 79% of which are singletons. Sequencing input: peripheral blood. These receptors originate from a woman between 65 and 79 years old with acute or convalescent COVID-19.

The DNA for the CDR3 is TGTGCCAGCAGACCAATAACGGGACAGGGGCGAGGTAAAGAGACCCAGTACTTC. Protein: CASRPITGQGRGKETQYF. The rearrangement uses TRBV11-2 and TRBJ2-5; 10 bases match TRBD1. This CDR3 is 18 amino acids long. The trim removed 6 bases at V and 3 bases at J, leaving 16 bases unmatched. The germline V gene encodes CDR1 SGHAT and CDR2 FQNNGV.

J is TRBJ2-1 and V is TRBV7-2; D is undetermined. The V and J ends lost 5 bases and 10 bases respectively, with 12 bases between them. CDR3 length: 12 amino acids. Germline CDR1 is SGHTA and CDR2 is FQGNSA. CDR3 DNA: TGTGCCAGCAGCACCGACAAACGCGAGCAGTTCTTC. Translating gives CASSTDKREQFF.

This clone appeared a single time. The chain uses TRBV27 and TRBJ2-1, with D hard to call. CDR1 and CDR2 (germline): MNHEY, SMNVEV (reference sequence). The CDR3 contains 14 residues. The germline V and J ends were trimmed by 1 base and 10 bases, with 14 bases remaining between them. As DNA, the CDR3 is TGTGCCAGCAGTTTATGGCCCCCGACATTCGAGCAGTTCTTC. It is translated as CASSLWPPTFEQFF.

The V call is TRBV5-1, the J call TRBJ2-5, with 11 bases lining up with TRBD1. V lost 3 bases to trimming and J lost 5 bases; unmatched junction nucleotides: 6. Germline V CDR1 and CDR2: SGHRS, YFSETQ. The CDR3 spans 15 residues. CDR3 nucleotides: TGCGCCAGCAGCTCCTGGACAGGGGGCCTGGAGACCCAGTACTTC. It translates to CASSSWTGGLETQYF.

This clone was counted once. As DNA, the CDR3 is TGTGCCAGCAGCAGACAGGGGGCCTACGAGCAGTACTTC. Translating it yields CASSRQGAYEQYF. The chain has TRBV9 and TRBJ2-7; 9 bases align to TRBD1. Germline trimming cut 4 bases from V and 2 bases from J; bases unmatched to any gene: 1. Germline V gene lookup returns CDR1 SGDLS and CDR2 YYNGEE. The CDR3 runs 13 residues.

This rearrangement joins TRBV5-4 to TRBJ2-1; the D gene is possibly TRBD2 (6 bases). V shed 0 bases and J shed 5 bases, with 9 bases lying between them. The CDR3 runs 14 residues. The V gene's germline CDR1 is SGHNT and CDR2 YYREEE (reference sequence). Here the CDR3 reads CASSLDGGNNEQFF. DNA of the CDR3: TGTGCCAGCAGCTTGGATGGGGGGAACAATGAGCAGTTCTTC.

CDR3 sequence (DNA): TGTGCCAGCAGTTTATTAGGACAGATCACAGATACGCAGTATTTT. Translation: CASSLLGQITDTQYF. This chain joins TRBV27 and TRBJ2-3; D is perhaps TRBD1 (6 bases). Trimming removed 1 base at V and 2 bases at J, with 10 bases between. The CDR3 totals 15 residues. Germline CDR1 MNHEY, CDR2 SMNVEV (reference sequence).

The rearrangement joins TRBV3-1 (or the pseudogene TRBV3-2) to TRBJ2-3; 7 bases fit TRBD2. V lost 4 bases, J lost 5 bases, and 9 bases stayed unmatched. There are 15 residues in the CDR3. CDR1 LGHDT and CDR2 YNNKEL come from the germline V gene (reference sequence). CDR3 nucleotides: TGTGCCAGCAGCCCGACTAGCTTAGACAAAGATACGCAGTATTTT. It yields the protein CASSPTSLDKDTQYF.

The chain couples TRBV5-1 to TRBJ2-3; possible D gene TRBD1, 5 bases. V was cut by 0 bases and J by 6 bases, with 14 bases left in between. CDR3 length: 15 amino acids. Germline assignment: CDR1 SGHRS and CDR2 YFSETQ. CDR3 coding DNA: TGCGCCAGCAGCTTGGGGCAGGGTAGGATCGATACGCAGTATTTT. Its protein product is CASSLGQGRIDTQYF.

V is TRBV19 and J is TRBJ2-5; 8 positions match TRBD1. The CDR3 runs 15 residues. The junction had 8 bases not matched to a gene; V was cut back by 4 bases and J by 4 bases. Germline V lookup: CDR1 LNHDA, CDR2 SQIVND (reference sequence). The chain's CDR3 is CASSNAGTGRETQYF. The CDR3, as DNA: TGTGCCAGTAGTAACGCCGGGACAGGCCGAGAGACCCAGTACTTC.

This chain joins TRBV6-1 and TRBJ2-1; possible D gene TRBD1, 6 bases. Trimming stripped 2 bases from V and 4 bases from J, with 12 bases between. The CDR3 has 15 amino acids. The V gene's germline CDR1 is MNHNS and CDR2 SASEGT. Here the CDR3 DNA reads TGTGCCAGCAGTGAAAGACACGGACAGTACAATGAGCAGTTCTTC. It codes for CASSERHGQYNEQFF.

V gene TRBV5-6 combines with J gene TRBJ2-3; 7 bases align to TRBD2. The CDR3 length is 17 residues. V dropped 1 base and J dropped 4; count of bases not matched to a gene: 12. The V gene's germline CDR1 is SGHDT and CDR2 YYEEEE. CDR3 DNA: TGTGCCAGCAGCTTGCGGGACCATCCTAGCGGTTCAGATACGCAGTATTTT. This translates into CASSLRDHPSGSDTQYF.

This clone was picked up a small number of times. This chain connects TRBV7-2 to TRBJ2-3, with 13 bases matching TRBD2. Germline V gene lookup returns CDR1 SGHTA and CDR2 FQGNSA. The CDR3 is 18 residues long. V trimming: 5 bases; J trimming: 1 base; junction bases outside the gene matches: 9. The CDR3, as DNA: TGTGCCAGCAGCGCGGAACTAGCGGGGGGGCCGGGCACAGATACGCAGTATTTT. Translated: CASSAELAGGPGTDTQYF.

J is TRBJ2-2 and V is TRBV10-1; D unresolved. This CDR3 is 15 amino acids long. With 5 bases removed from V and 7 bases from J, the gap between germline ends came to 17 bases. In germline, CDR1 is WNHNN, CDR2 SYGVQD (reference sequence). This CDR3 is CASSRRGSSSGELFF. The CDR3 coding sequence is TGCGCCAGCAGTAGACGTGGTAGCTCTAGCGGGGAGCTGTTTTTT.

The CDR3 spells CASSSMNTEAFF. The CDR3 DNA follows: TGTGCCAGCAGCTCTATGAACACTGAAGCTTTCTTT. The chain couples TRBV7-9 to TRBJ1-1; D gene unclear. V lost 4 bases and J lost 0, with 3 bases in between. Germline V gene data show CDR1 as SEHNR and CDR2 as FQNEAQ (reference sequence). The length of the CDR3 is 12 residues.

The chain couples TRBV5-4 to TRBJ2-5; no definite D call. Germline V gene lookup returns CDR1 SGHNT and CDR2 YYREEE (reference sequence). V shed 3 bases and J shed 2 bases, with 11 bases lying between them. The CDR3 is made up of 14 amino acids. The DNA of the CDR3 is TGTGCCAGCAGCTCACAGTTTCATCAAGAGACCCAGTACTTC. Protein: CASSSQFHQETQYF.

The chain uses TRBV5-1 and TRBJ2-1; 8 nucleotides agree with TRBD2. The CDR3 consists of 16 residues. V gave up 0 bases and J gave up 5 bases; unmatched junction bases: 7. Germline V gene sequence: CDR1 SGHRS, CDR2 YFSETQ. The CDR3 reads CASSLVPGGLNNEQFF. CDR3 nucleotides: TGCGCCAGCAGCTTGGTTCCGGGGGGGCTAAACAATGAGCAGTTCTTC.

This sequence joins TRBV27 and TRBJ2-1, with D maybe TRBD1 (6 bases). The CDR3 is made up of 13 amino acids. V was clipped by 6 bases and J by 6 bases, with 12 bases between them. The V gene's germline CDR1 is MNHEY and CDR2 SMNVEV (reference sequence). The CDR3 region has the DNA TGTGCCAGCAGCTCCCAGGGGTCCAATGAGCAGTTCTTC. Translation: CASSSQGSNEQFF.

The chain combines TRBV7-3 with TRBJ2-2, with TRBD2 matching 7 bases. CDR3 length equals 16 residues. Germline V gives CDR1 SGHTA, CDR2 FQGTGA. The junction had 10 bases not matched to a gene; V was cut back by 4 bases and J by 5 bases. The CDR3 reads CASSSQAGRGTGELFF. The CDR3 bases are TGTGCCAGCAGCTCACAGGCAGGGAGGGGTACCGGGGAGCTGTTTTTT.

This clone has only a few counts. This chain uses TRBV28 with TRBJ2-2; 8 bases agree with TRBD2. This CDR3 is built from 15 residues. Trimming removed 6 bases from V and 4 bases from J; junction bases left unmatched: 7. Germline CDR1 reads MDHEN; CDR2 reads SYDVKM. CDR3 in DNA: TGTGCCAGCAGCTCCGGACTAGCTTTCACCGGGGAGCTGTTTTTT. It yields the protein CASSSGLAFTGELFF.

The gene calls are TRBV24-1 and TRBJ2-3; 7 bases are shared with TRBD1. The CDR3 is made up of 17 amino acids. CDR1 and CDR2 (germline): KGHDR, SFDVKD. Trimming cost V 9 bases and J 6 bases; bases outside gene matches: 20. The CDR3 loop is CATFSPPDRVGMDTQYF. CDR3 DNA sequence: TGTGCCACCTTTTCCCCACCCGACAGGGTGGGGATGGATACGCAGTATTTT.

The V gene is TRBV24-1, the J gene TRBJ2-1, with D uncertain. The germline V and J ends were trimmed by 5 bases and 2 bases, with 9 bases remaining between them. This CDR3 comprises 14 residues. CDR1 KGHDR and CDR2 SFDVKD come from the germline V gene. This CDR3 is CATSAQAPYNEQFF. CDR3 coding DNA: TGTGCCACCAGTGCGCAGGCCCCCTACAATGAGCAGTTCTTC.

This clone was seen a few times. The chain uses TRBV5-6 and TRBJ2-7; no reliable D call. Between the trimmed V and J ends, which lost 3 bases and 2 bases, there was a span of 6 bases. There are 12 residues in the CDR3. The germline CDR1 and CDR2 sequences are SGHDT and YYEEEE. CDR3 protein: CASSYDTYEQYF. CDR3 in DNA: TGTGCCAGCAGCTACGACACCTACGAGCAGTACTTC.

The chain combines TRBV11-2 with TRBJ2-7; 9 bases map to TRBD2. The CDR3 sequence is 14 residues long. The V segment lost 6 bases and the J segment 4 bases; nucleotides outside the gene matches: 7. CDR1 and CDR2 from the germline V gene are SGHAT and FQNNGV. The CDR3 DNA sequence: TGTGCCAGCAGTCCTAGCGGGGCAATTTACGAGCAGTACTTC. This encodes CASSPSGAIYEQYF.

This chain uses TRBV5-3 with TRBJ2-1; a possible D gene is TRBD2 (5 bases). TRBV5-3 has ORF status, its function being uncertain. Trimming left V 2 bases short and J 3 bases short, with 18 bases between. The CDR3 is 17 residues long. The CDR3 spells CARSFVGGTEHYNEQFF. CDR3 DNA: TGTGCCAGAAGCTTCGTTGGAGGAACAGAACACTACAATGAGCAGTTCTTC.

The chain uses TRBV28 and TRBJ2-7; TRBD1 matches at 7 bases. This CDR3 comprises 13 residues. Germline V gene lookup returns CDR1 MDHEN and CDR2 SYDVKM. Trimming at V came to 6 bases and at J to 5 bases, leaving 7 bases not matched to a gene. CDR3 protein: CASSTQGKDEQYF. CDR3 nucleotides: TGTGCCAGCAGCACACAGGGGAAGGACGAGCAGTACTTC.

The chain employs TRBV29-1 and TRBJ2-5; TRBD2 aligns across 7 bases. Trimming took 4 bases from V and 1 from J; bases not matched to a gene: 3. The CDR3 is 13 amino acids. The germline CDR1 and CDR2 sequences are SQVTM and ANQGSEA. The CDR3 DNA is TGCAGCGTTGTACGCGGGGGCCAAGAGACCCAGTACTTC. It encodes CSVVRGGQETQYF.

In this sample, this clone turned up once. The J gene is TRBJ2-5, the V gene TRBV4-1, with 8 bases fitting TRBD2. The CDR3 loop spans 17 amino acids. Trimming took 2 bases from V and 2 from J; bases not matched to a gene: 10. The germline V gene has CDR1 MGHRA and CDR2 YSYEKL. The chain's CDR3 is CASSQRWAGGRQETQYF. The CDR3, as DNA: TGCGCCAGCAGCCAAAGGTGGGCGGGGGGCCGACAAGAGACCCAGTACTTC.